This TCR beta chain originates from a study of blood T cell repertoires in COVID-19. For the study at large: Some COVID-19 samples were acute and others convalescent; all came from the United States, Italy and Spain. PBMCs, B-cell-depleted T cells, or T cells were the source of the cDNA or gDNA that made up the material.

Per the authors' pipeline: It was from reference gene primer amplification that nucleated cell counts were estimated. Sequencing was performed with immunoSEQ multiplex PCR; in TCRdb, only in-frame clones are kept and a portion is missing. V and J calls and clone size are given by that table; D and trimming were obtained from the DNA. The repertoire holds about 36,000 clones, with around 85% as singletons. The TCR was taken from a human donor in a cohort sampled during active COVID-19. Sequenced sample: peripheral blood.

CDR3 protein: CASSVGASGVDTQYF. CDR3 bases: TGTGCCAGCAGCGTAGGGGCTAGCGGGGTAGATACGCAGTATTTT. The V call is TRBV9, the J call TRBJ2-3; 9 nucleotides align to TRBD2. The CDR3 is 15 amino acids. Per germline, CDR1 SGDLS and CDR2 YYNGEE. The ends lost 0 bases at V and 5 bases at J; junction bases unmatched: 4.